This T cell receptor (beta chain) was observed in a study of blood T cell repertoires in COVID-19. Study context: Sample material is recorded as cDNA or gDNA derived from T cells, B-cell-depleted T cells, or PBMCs.

Seattle-derived patients entered the study during active infection and were followed longitudinally. In the source study's methods: Amplification of reference gene primers provided the estimated nucleated cell counts. Measured with immunoSEQ multiplex PCR; TCRdb has only the in-frame clones, and not every one. That table supplies the V and J calls and clone size; D and trimming were determined from the DNA. The data contain 150,000 or so clones, approximately 87% of them seen just once; the ten biggest clones take up under 13%. Per germline, CDR1 SGDLS and CDR2 YYNGEE. The CDR3 runs 14 residues. Between the trimmed V and J ends, which lost 4 bases and 3 bases, there was a span of 11 bases.

The TCR sequence derives from a woman aged 70-85 years with COVID-19, enrolled during active disease. The specimen was peripheral blood. The gene calls are TRBV9 and TRBJ1-3; possible D gene TRBD1, 5 bases. CDR3 residues: CASSTAGGGNTIYF. Written as DNA, the CDR3 is TGTGCCAGCAGCACCGCGGGGGGTGGAAACACCATATATTTT.